These 13 T cell receptor beta chains were all obtained from the same sample, sequenced in a study of identical twins. TCRdb passed the 5' RACE reads through MiXCR, listing each CDR3 protein once. Among 520,000 or so distinct CDR3 sequences listed, roughly a fifth were seen once. These data also formed part of another study, on T cells expressing NK-cell markers.

Sequencing was carried out using CD4+ T cells sorted from blood. All receptors derive from a woman aged 18-29 years in good health.

This clonotype was recorded a few times. The chain employs TRBV12-3 or TRBV12-4 and TRBJ1-6; 8 bases agree with TRBD1. The junction had 2 bases not matched to a gene; V was cut back by 5 bases and J by 5 bases. The CDR3 has 14 amino acids. The CDR3 spells CASSPTGDNSPLHF. CDR3 DNA: TGTGCCAGCAGTCCGACAGGGGATAATTCACCCCTCCACTTT.

This clonotype has just a few counts. The chain couples TRBV2 to TRBJ2-1; the D gene is possibly TRBD1 (5 bases). Germline V gives CDR1 SNHLY, CDR2 FYNNEI. Trimming left V 1 base short and J 2 bases short, with 9 bases between. The CDR3 has 15 residues. CDR3 residues: CASSEEGRTYNEQFF. CDR3 sequence (DNA): TGTGCCAGCAGTGAAGAGGGGCGAACCTACAATGAGCAGTTCTTC. The full variable domain, its missing parts supplied by reference TRBV2 and TRBJ2-1, is EPEVTQTPSHQVTQMGQEVILRCVPISNHLYFYWYRQILGQKVEFLVSFYNNEISEKSEIFDDQFSVERPDGSNFTLKIRSTKLEDSAMYFCASSEEGRTYNEQFFGPGTRLTVL.

CDR3 sequence (DNA): TGTGCCAGCAGCCCTACGGGTGCGGACACTGAAGCTTTCTTT. Translated: CASSPTGADTEAFF. V and J are TRBV5-4 and TRBJ1-1; D not certain. Germline values: CDR1 SGHNT, CDR2 YYREEE (reference sequence). V lost 4 bases to trimming and J lost 3 bases, with 13 bases between them. There are 14 residues in the CDR3.

Worth noting for this clonotype: Its ends do not fully match the called genes, so a read error is possible. V usage is TRBV20-1 and J usage is TRBJ2-1; 12 nucleotides align to TRBD1. The CDR3 runs 15 residues. The germline V gene has CDR1 DFQATT and CDR2 SNEGSKA (reference sequence). CDR3 loop: CSARDPGTGGDEQFF. DNA for the CDR3: TGCAGTGCCAGAGACCCCGGGACAGGGGGCGATGAGCAGTTCTTC.

There are a few counts of this clonotype. The V call is TRBV3-1, the J call TRBJ2-7, with D tentatively TRBD1 or TRBD2 (5 bases each). Germline V gives CDR1 LGHDT, CDR2 YNNKEL (reference sequence). Trimming cost V 5 bases and J 1 base, with 12 bases left between them. This CDR3 has 14 amino acids. The chain's CDR3 is CASSDRDRSYEQYF. CDR3 nucleotide sequence: TGTGCCAGCAGCGATCGGGACCGTTCCTACGAGCAGTACTTC.

This clonotype occurred a few times. V gene TRBV5-1 combines with J gene TRBJ2-3, with D unresolved. The CDR3 is 15 amino acids. V dropped 0 bases and J dropped 0 bases, with 8 bases sitting between them. Germline CDR1 SGHRS, CDR2 YFSETQ. Here the CDR3 reads CASSLVPESTDTQYF. The CDR3 region has the DNA TGCGCCAGCAGCTTGGTACCAGAAAGCACAGATACGCAGTATTTT. Together with reference TRBV5-1 and TRBJ2-3, the CDR3 gives the full variable domain: KAGVTQTPRYLIKTRGQQVTLSCSPISGHRSVSWYQQTPGQGLQFLFEYFSETQRNKGNFPGRFSGRQFSNSRSEMNVSTLELGDSALYLCASSLVPESTDTQYFGPGTRLTVL.

This clonotype appeared many times. This chain joins TRBV12-3 or TRBV12-4 and TRBJ1-1, with D possibly being TRBD1 (6 bases). The V and J ends lost 8 bases and 7 bases respectively, with 11 bases between them. CDR3 length: 11 amino acids. The CDR3 region has the DNA TGTGCCAGCTCTCGCAGGGGTGAAGCTTTCTTT. Its translation is CASSRRGEAFF.

This clonotype has a count of ten or more. The V call is TRBV10-3, the J call TRBJ2-7, with D possibly TRBD2 on 6 matching bases. Germline CDR1 ENHRY, CDR2 SYGVKD. This CDR3 has 15 residues. Deletions cut 3 bases from V and 2 bases from J, with 14 bases between. The CDR3 nucleotides are TGTGCCATCAGTGACTGGACGGAGGGAGCCTACGAGCAGTACTTC. Protein: CAISDWTEGAYEQYF.

This clonotype was seen a few times. The rearrangement uses TRBV12-3 or TRBV12-4 and TRBJ2-7, with a possible D match to TRBD2 (6 bases). This CDR3 contains 13 residues. The ends were cut back, 1 base at V and 7 bases at J, with 11 bases in the middle. In nucleotides, the CDR3 is TGTGCCAGCAGTTTAGGCTTCGGGGGAGAGCAGTACTTC. Translating it yields CASSLGFGGEQYF.

The chain recombines TRBV18 with TRBJ2-5; 12 nucleotides line up with TRBD1. V was pared by 3 bases and J by 3 bases, with 2 bases of the junction left unmatched. Germline V CDR1 and CDR2: KGHSH, LQKENI. The CDR3 sequence is 15 residues long. The DNA of the CDR3 is TGTGCCAGCTCACCCGGGACAGGGGGCGAAGAGACCCAGTACTTC. Translation gives CASSPGTGGEETQYF.

This clonotype has more than one count but fewer than ten. This chain connects TRBV5-5 to TRBJ2-7; 7 bases match TRBD1. The CDR3 runs 15 residues. J was trimmed by 4 bases and V by 5 bases; bases with no gene match: 12. Germline loops: CDR1 SGHKS, CDR2 YYEKEE (reference sequence). CDR3 coding DNA: TGTGCCAGCAGTTACAGACAGGGAATAAGTTACGAGCAGTACTTC. This gives the protein CASSYRQGISYEQYF.

The genes are TRBV11-2 and TRBJ1-5; perhaps TRBD1 as D (6 bases). This CDR3 has 15 amino acids. The V end was cut by 6 bases, the J end by 4 bases, with 16 bases between. Germline lookup yields CDR1 SGHAT and CDR2 FQNNGV. The CDR3 loop is CASRFLLGANQPQHF. In DNA form, the CDR3 reads TGTGCCAGCAGATTCCTCCTGGGGGCAAATCAGCCCCAGCATTTT.

The gene calls are TRBV6-1 and TRBJ2-1; 7 bases match TRBD1. The germline CDR1 and CDR2 sequences are MNHNS and SASEGT. CDR3 length: 15 amino acids. Trimming cost V 6 bases and J 2 bases; bases outside gene matches: 7. The CDR3 is CASSPTGKPYNEQFF. DNA for the CDR3: TGTGCCAGCAGCCCGACAGGGAAACCCTACAATGAGCAGTTCTTC.